This T cell receptor beta chain was profiled in a study of T-cell memory formation after mild COVID-19. Study results and limitations: Memory from before infection featured some responding clones, which suggests cross-reactive memory joined. Confirmation was lacking for SARS-CoV-2 specificity of second-wave clones that peaked on day 37. CD4+ bias marked clones expanding day 15 to 37, unlike balanced contracting clones.

V shed 3 bases, J shed 3 bases, and the junction held 8 bases outside the gene matches. The CDR3 covers 16 residues. Germline loops: CDR1 DFQATT, CDR2 SNEGSKA (reference sequence). This clonotype has more than one count but fewer than ten. As yet, its antigen is unknown. TCRdb reprocessed the 5' RACE reads with MiXCR, giving one entry per CDR3 protein. Here the sample spans about 320,000 distinct CDR3 sequences, more than 13% being singletons. The J gene is TRBJ1-1, the V gene TRBV20-1; 12 bases are a match to TRBD1. This TCR derives from a young man who had mild COVID-19 (a few samples of this study predate the infection). Cell type and time point are not known. Sequencing used PBMCs or a T cell subset sorted from them (not recorded which). The CDR3 loop is CSARIPGQGAYTEAFF. CDR3 nucleotides: TGCAGTGCTAGGATTCCGGGACAGGGGGCTTACACTGAAGCTTTCTTT.